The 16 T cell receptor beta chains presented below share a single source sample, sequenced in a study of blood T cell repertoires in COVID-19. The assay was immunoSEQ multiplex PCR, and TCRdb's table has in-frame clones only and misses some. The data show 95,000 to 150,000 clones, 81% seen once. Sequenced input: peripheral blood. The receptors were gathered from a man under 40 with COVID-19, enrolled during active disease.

CDR3 DNA: TGTGCCAGTAGATATACAGGGGCTCGGGGTCAGCCCCAGCATTTT. This gives the protein CASRYTGARGQPQHF. This sequence joins TRBV19 and TRBJ1-5; 7 nucleotides align to TRBD1. This CDR3 spans 15 amino acids. Germline V gene data show CDR1 as LNHDA and CDR2 as SQIVND (reference sequence). V shed 6 bases, J shed 6 bases, and the junction held 11 bases outside the gene matches.

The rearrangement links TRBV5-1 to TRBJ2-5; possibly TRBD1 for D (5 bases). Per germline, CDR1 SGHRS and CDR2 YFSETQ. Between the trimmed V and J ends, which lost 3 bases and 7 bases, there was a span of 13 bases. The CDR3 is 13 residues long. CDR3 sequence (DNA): TGCGCCAGCAGCTCGGACCCTCAGGGGACCCAGTACTTC. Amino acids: CASSSDPQGTQYF.

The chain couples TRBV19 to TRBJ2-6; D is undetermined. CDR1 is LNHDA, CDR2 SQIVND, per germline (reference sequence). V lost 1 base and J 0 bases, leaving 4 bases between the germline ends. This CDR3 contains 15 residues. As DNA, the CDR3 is TGTGCCAGTAGTATAGTACTCTCTGGGGCCAACGTCCTGACTTTC. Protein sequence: CASSIVLSGANVLTF.

CDR3 protein: CASSSTPSGGALDTQYF. The DNA of the CDR3 is TGTGCCAGCAGCTCCACTCCTAGCGGGGGGGCCCTAGATACGCAGTATTTT. This chain uses TRBV13 with TRBJ2-3; 12 bases match TRBD2. Germline values: CDR1 PRHDT, CDR2 FYEKMQ (reference sequence). The CDR3 runs to 17 residues. V gave up 4 bases and J gave up 5 bases; unmatched junction bases: 10.

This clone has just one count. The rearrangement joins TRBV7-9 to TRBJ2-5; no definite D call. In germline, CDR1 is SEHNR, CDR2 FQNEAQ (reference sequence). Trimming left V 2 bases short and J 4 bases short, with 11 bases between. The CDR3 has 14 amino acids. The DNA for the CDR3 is TGTGCCAGCAGCTTACTCGCGGTAATAGAGACCCAGTACTTC. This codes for CASSLLAVIETQYF.

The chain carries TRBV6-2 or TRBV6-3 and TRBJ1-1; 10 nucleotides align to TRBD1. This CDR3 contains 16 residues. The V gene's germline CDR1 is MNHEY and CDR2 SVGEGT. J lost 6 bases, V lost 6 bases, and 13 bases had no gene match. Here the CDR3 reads CASSFNSGTGDSEAFF. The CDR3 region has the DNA TGTGCCAGCAGCTTCAACAGCGGGACAGGGGATTCTGAAGCTTTCTTT.

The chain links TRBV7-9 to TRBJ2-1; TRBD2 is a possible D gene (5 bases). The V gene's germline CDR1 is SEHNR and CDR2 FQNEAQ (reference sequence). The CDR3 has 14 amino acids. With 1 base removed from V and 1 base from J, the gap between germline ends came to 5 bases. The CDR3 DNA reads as TGTGCCAGCAGCTTAGGACTATCCTACAATGAGCAGTTCTTC. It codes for CASSLGLSYNEQFF.

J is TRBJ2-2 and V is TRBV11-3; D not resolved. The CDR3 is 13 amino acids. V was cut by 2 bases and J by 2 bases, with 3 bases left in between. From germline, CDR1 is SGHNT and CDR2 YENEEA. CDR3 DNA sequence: TGTGCCAGCAGCTTACCAAACACCGGGGAGCTGTTTTTT. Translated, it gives CASSLPNTGELFF.

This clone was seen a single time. As DNA, the CDR3 is TGTGCCAGCAAGGACCATCGACAGGTTCGGGGGCAGTTCTTC. This encodes CASKDHRQVRGQFF. The chain uses TRBV13 and TRBJ2-1, with a tentative D call TRBD1 (6 bases). Trimming removed 7 bases from V and 12 bases from J, with 22 bases in between. Germline-derived CDR1 and CDR2 are PRHDT and FYEKMQ (reference sequence). The CDR3 contains 14 residues.

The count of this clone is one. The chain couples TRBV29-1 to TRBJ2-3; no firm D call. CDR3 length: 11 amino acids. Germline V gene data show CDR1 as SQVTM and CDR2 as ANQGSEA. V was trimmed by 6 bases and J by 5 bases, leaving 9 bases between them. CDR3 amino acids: CSVRTRDTQYF. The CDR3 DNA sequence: TGCAGCGTAAGAACCAGAGATACGCAGTATTTT.

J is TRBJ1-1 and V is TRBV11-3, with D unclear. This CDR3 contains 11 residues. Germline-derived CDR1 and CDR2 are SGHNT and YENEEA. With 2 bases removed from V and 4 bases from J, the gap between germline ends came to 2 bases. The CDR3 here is CASSLLTEAFF. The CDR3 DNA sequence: TGTGCCAGCAGCTTACTCACTGAAGCTTTCTTT.

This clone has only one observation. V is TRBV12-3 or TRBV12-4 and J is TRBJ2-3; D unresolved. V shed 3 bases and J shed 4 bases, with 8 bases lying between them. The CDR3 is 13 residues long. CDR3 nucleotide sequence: TGTGCCAGCAGTTTTGGAACAGCAGATACGCAGTATTTT. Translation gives CASSFGTADTQYF.

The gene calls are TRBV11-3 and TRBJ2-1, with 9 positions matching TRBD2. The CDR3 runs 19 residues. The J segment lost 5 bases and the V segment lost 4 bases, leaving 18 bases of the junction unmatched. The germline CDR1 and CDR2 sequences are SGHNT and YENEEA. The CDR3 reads CASSSPDSKRAGGNNEQFF. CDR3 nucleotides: TGTGCCAGCAGCTCCCCGGACAGCAAGAGAGCGGGAGGTAACAATGAGCAGTTCTTC. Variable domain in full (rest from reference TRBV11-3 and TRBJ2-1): EAGVVQSPRYKIIEKKQPVAFWCNPISGHNTLYWYLQNLGQGPELLIRYENEEAVDDSQLPKDRFSAERLKGVDSTLKIQPAELGDSAVYLCASSSPDSKRAGGNNEQFFGPGTRLTVL.

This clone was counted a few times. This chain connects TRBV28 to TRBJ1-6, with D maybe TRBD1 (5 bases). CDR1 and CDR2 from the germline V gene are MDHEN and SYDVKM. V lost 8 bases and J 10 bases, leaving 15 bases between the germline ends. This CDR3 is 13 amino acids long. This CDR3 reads CASRVQVYSPLHF. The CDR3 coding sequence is TGTGCCAGCCGTGTACAGGTTTACTCACCCCTCCACTTT.

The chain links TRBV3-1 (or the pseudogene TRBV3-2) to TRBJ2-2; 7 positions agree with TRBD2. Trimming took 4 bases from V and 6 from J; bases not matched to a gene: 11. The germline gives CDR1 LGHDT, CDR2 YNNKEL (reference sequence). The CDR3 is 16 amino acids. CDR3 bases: TGTGCCAGCAGCCTAGGCGCGGGAGTAGGCTCCGGGGAGCTGTTTTTT. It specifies CASSLGAGVGSGELFF.

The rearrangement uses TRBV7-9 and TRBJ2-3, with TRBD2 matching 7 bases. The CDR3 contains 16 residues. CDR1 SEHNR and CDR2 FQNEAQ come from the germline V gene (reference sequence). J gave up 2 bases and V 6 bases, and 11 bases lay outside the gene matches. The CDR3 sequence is CASSLLGGEHTDTQYF. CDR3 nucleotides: TGTGCCAGCAGTTTACTGGGGGGGGAACACACAGATACGCAGTATTTT.